This T cell receptor (beta chain) was obtained from a study of control samples from healthy donors and cancer patients. Trimming pared 0 bases from V and 5 bases from J, leaving 11 bases between. CDR1 is LGHNA and CDR2 is YSLEER in the germline V gene. The CDR3 runs to 14 residues. The protocol was immunoSEQ multiplex PCR, while the TCRdb copy is restricted to in-frame clones and leaves out a portion. Here the sample spans about 77,000 clones, approximately 92% being singletons. The receptor was isolated from a woman aged 60-75 years in good health. J is TRBJ2-7 and V is TRBV4-3, with D uncertain. The specimen sequenced was blood. CDR3 nucleotide sequence: TGCGCCAGCAGCCAAGATTATACGATTGACGAGCAGTACTTC. Translated, it gives CASSQDYTIDEQYF.